This T cell receptor beta chain is from a study of cytomegalovirus exposure and HLA in healthy donors. Broader study findings: As a later analysis revealed, the rate of TCR association differed by HLA locus, with DRB1 most and HLA-C fewest. The study put under 200 TCR beta chains on its list as cytomegalovirus-associated. CMV serostatus was the sole immune exposure information available. Among TCR sequences, most were rare, though some public TCRs appeared in many donors.

Germline-derived CDR1 and CDR2 are SGDLS and YYNGEE. Losses at the gene ends were 4 bases for V and 8 bases for J; bases not matched to a gene: 18. This CDR3 has 17 amino acids. For this clone: Its antigen remains unknown.

Both 60 Vbeta primers and 13 Jbeta primers went into the PCR. Method: immunoSEQ multiplex PCR; TCRdb's copy keeps in-frame clones and lacks some. Among 200,000 to 250,000 clones, approximately 83% were seen once, and the ten largest hold 10% to 13%. This sequence joins TRBV9 and TRBJ1-2, with 9 bases lining up with TRBD1. This receptor was identified in a woman aged 45-65 years in good health and CMV-seropositive. The sequenced material came from PBMCs. The DNA of the CDR3 is TGTGCCAGCAGCTATACATGGGGGGAGACAGGGGGTAGCGGCTACACCTTC. Encoded protein: CASSYTWGETGGSGYTF.